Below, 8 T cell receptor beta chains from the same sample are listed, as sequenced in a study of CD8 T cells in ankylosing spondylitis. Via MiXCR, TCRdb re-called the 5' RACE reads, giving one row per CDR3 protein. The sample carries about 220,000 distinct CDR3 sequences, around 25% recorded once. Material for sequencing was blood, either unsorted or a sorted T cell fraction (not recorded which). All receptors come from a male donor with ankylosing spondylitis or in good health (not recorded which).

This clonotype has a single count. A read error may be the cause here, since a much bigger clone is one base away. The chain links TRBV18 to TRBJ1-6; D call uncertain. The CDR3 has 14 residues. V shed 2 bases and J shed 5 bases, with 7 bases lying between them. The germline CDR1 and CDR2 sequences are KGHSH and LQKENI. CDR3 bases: TGTGCCAGCTCACCAAAGGGAGATAATTCACCCCTCCACTTT. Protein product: CASSPKGDNSPLHF.

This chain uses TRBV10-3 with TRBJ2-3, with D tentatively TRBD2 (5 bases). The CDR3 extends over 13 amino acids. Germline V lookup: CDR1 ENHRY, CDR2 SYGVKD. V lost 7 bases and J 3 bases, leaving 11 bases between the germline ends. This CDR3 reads CAINAGITDTQYF. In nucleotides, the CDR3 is TGTGCCATCAACGCCGGGATAACAGATACGCAGTATTTT.

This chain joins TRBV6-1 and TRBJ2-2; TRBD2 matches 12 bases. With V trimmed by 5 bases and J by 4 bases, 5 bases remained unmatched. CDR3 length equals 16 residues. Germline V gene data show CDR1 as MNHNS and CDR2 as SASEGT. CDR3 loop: CASSRLAGDLTGELFF. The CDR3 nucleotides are TGTGCCAGCAGTAGACTAGCGGGAGATCTCACCGGGGAGCTGTTTTTT.

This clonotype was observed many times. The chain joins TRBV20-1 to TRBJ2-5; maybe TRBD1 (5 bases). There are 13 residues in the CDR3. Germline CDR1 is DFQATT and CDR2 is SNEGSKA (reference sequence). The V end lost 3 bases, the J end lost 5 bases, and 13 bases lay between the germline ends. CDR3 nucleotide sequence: TGCAGTGCTAGGGCGCCAGGGTGGGAGACCCAGTACTTC. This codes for CSARAPGWETQYF.

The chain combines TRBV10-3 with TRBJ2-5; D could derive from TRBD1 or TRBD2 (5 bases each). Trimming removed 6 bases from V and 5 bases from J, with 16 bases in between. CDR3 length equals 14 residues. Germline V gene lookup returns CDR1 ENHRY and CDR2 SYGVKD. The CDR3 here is CAISRDQRAETQYF. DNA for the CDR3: TGTGCCATCAGCCGGGACCAACGGGCTGAGACCCAGTACTTC.

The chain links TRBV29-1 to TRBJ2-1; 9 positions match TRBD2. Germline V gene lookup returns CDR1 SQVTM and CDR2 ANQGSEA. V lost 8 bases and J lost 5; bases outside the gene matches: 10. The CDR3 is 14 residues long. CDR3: CSIYSGSSDNEQFF. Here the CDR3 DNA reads TGCAGCATTTATAGCGGGAGTTCTGACAATGAGCAGTTCTTC.

The CDR3 loop reads CATSGRGGGTDTQYF. The CDR3 DNA sequence: TGTGCCACCAGTGGCCGGGGTGGGGGCACAGATACGCAGTATTTT. The rearrangement links TRBV24-1 to TRBJ2-3; D is possibly TRBD2 (5 bases). Germline V CDR1 and CDR2: KGHDR, SFDVKD. V shed 5 bases and J shed 1 base, with 12 bases lying between them. The length of the CDR3 is 15 residues.

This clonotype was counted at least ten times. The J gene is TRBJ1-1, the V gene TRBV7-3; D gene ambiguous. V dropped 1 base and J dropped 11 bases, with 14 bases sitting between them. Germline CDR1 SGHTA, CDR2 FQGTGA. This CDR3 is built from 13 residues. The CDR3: CASSLKVGAPAFF. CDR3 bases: TGTGCCAGCAGCTTAAAAGTGGGCGCTCCGGCTTTCTTT.